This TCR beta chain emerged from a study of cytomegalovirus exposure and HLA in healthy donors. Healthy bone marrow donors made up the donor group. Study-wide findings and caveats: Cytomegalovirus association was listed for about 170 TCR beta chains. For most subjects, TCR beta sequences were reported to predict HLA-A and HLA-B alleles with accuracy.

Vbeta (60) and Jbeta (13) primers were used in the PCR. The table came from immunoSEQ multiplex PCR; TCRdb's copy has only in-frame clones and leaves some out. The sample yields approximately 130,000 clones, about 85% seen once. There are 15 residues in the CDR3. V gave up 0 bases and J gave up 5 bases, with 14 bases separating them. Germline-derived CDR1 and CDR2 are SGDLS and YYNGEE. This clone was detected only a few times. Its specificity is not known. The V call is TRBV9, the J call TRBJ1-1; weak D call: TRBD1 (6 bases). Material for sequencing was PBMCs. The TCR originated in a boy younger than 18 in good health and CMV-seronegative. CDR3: CASSVAGGAGTEAFF. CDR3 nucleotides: TGTGCCAGCAGCGTAGCTGGGGGCGCTGGGACTGAAGCTTTCTTT.